These 5 T cell receptor beta chains were sequenced from one sample in a study of human T cells and chemical hapten exposure (dated by TCRdb to about 2021). The time point label corresponds to: pre-sensitization, week 0. The label giving this sample's treatment or condition can be read as: therapeutic diphenylcyclopropenone sensitization with weekly scalp DPC. The library was built by means of RACE. Sequenced on a NextSeq 500. The raw public data were reprocessed by TCRdb itself: fastp quality trimming at Q25, MiXCR clonotype calling, in-frame beta chains only. Rows are unified per CDR3 protein, each entry keeping the most common DNA and genes. Across this sample there are approximately 370,000 distinct CDR3 sequences, with approximately 5% seen only once. About 8.7% of the sample goes to the ten largest clones. The sequences come from whole blood, collected in connection with sensitization to the hapten diphenylcyclopropenone (DPC). The source of these receptors is a woman aged 18-35 years with alopecia areata. Some clones in this sample may be carry-over from other donors' samples.

This clonotype was seen at least ten times. V and J are TRBV27 and TRBJ1-4, with D tentatively TRBD1 (6 bases). The V and J ends lost 4 bases and 7 bases respectively, with 16 bases between them. Germline V gene sequence: CDR1 MNHEY, CDR2 SMNVEV (reference sequence). The CDR3 runs to 15 residues. The CDR3: CASSSRQEGLEKLFF. Written as DNA, the CDR3 is TGTGCCAGCAGTTCGCGACAGGAGGGCCTTGAAAAACTGTTTTTT.

The table lists this clonotype with many counts. The V call is TRBV6-5, the J call TRBJ2-7; a weak D match, TRBD1 (5 bases). V was shortened by 5 bases and J by 1 base, with 15 bases between the two germline ends. In germline, CDR1 is MNHEY, CDR2 SVGAGI. The CDR3 covers 15 residues. DNA for the CDR3: TGTGCCAGCAGTCAGACAGATCCTTCATCCTACGAGCAGTACTTC. Translated, it gives CASSQTDPSSYEQYF.

This clonotype was seen ten or more times. This rearrangement joins TRBV12-3 or TRBV12-4 to TRBJ2-7; TRBD2 aligns across 8 bases. The CDR3 sequence is 17 residues long. The V and J ends lost 4 bases and 6 bases, in that order; junction bases with no gene match: 17. CDR3 bases: TGTGCCAGCAGTTCGCGCCTTAGGACTAGCTCTATCTTCGAGCAGTACTTC. The encoded protein is CASSSRLRTSSIFEQYF.

Written as DNA, the CDR3 is TGCAGTTCAGAGGGCGAGGGACCCTATGGCTACACCTTC. Protein sequence: CSSEGEGPYGYTF. V is TRBV29-1 and J is TRBJ1-2; possibly TRBD1 for D (5 bases). The CDR3 has 13 residues. Germline CDR1 SQVTM, CDR2 ANQGSEA.

This clonotype was counted between two and nine times. The gene calls are TRBV4-3 and TRBJ1-6; 7 bases fit TRBD1. Germline assignment: CDR1 LGHNA and CDR2 YSLEER. V lost 4 bases and J lost 5; bases outside the gene matches: 5. The CDR3 loop spans 15 amino acids. The DNA of the CDR3 is TGCGCCAGCAGCCCCGGGACAGCAAATAATTCACCCCTCCACTTT. As protein: CASSPGTANNSPLHF.